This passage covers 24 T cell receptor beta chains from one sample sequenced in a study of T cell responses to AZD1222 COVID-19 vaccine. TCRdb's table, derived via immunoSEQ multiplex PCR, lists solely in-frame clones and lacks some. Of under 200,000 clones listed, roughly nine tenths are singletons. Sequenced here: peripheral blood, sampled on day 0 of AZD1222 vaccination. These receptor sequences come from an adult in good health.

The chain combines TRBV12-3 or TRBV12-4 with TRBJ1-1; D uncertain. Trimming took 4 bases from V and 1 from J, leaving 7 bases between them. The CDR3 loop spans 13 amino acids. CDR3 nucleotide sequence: TGTGCCAGCAGTTACACGAAGAACACTGAAGCTTTCTTT. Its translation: CASSYTKNTEAFF.

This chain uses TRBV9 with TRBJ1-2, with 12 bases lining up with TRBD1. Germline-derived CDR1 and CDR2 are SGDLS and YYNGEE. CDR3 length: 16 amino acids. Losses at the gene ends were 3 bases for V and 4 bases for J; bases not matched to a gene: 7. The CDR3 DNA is TGTGCCAGCAGCGCACGAGGGACAGGGGGCGGCTATGGCTACACCTTC. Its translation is CASSARGTGGGYGYTF. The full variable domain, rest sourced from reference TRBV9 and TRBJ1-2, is DSGVTQTPKHLITATGQRVTLRCSPRSGDLSVYWYQQSLDQGLQFLIQYYNGEERAKGNILERFSAQQFPDLHSELNLSSLELGDSALYFCASSARGTGGGYGYTFGSGTRLTVV.

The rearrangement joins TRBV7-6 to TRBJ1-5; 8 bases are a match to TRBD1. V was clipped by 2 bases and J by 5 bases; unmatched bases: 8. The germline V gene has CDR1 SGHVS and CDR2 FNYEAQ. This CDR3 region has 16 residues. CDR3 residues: CASSLSAGGLDQPQHF. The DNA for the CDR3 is TGTGCCAGCAGCTTATCGGCAGGGGGCCTAGATCAGCCCCAGCATTTT.

The CDR3 spells CSVGGRLGDEQYF. CDR3 in DNA: TGCAGCGTTGGGGGTAGGCTTGGGGACGAGCAGTACTTC. The chain has TRBV29-1 and TRBJ2-7, with D uncertain. The V gene lost 4 bases and the J gene lost 5 bases, with 15 bases spanning the gap. Germline V gives CDR1 SQVTM, CDR2 ANQGSEA. This CDR3 has 13 residues.

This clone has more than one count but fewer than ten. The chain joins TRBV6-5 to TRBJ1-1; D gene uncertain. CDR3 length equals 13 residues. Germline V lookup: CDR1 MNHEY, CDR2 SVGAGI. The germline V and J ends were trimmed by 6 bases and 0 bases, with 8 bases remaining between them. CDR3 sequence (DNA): TGTGCCAGCAGCCCGAAGATGAACACTGAAGCTTTCTTT. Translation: CASSPKMNTEAFF.

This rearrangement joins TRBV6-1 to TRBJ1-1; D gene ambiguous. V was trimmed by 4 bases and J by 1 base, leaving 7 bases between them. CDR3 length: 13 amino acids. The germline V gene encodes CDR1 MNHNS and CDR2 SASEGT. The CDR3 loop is CASSGAANTEAFF. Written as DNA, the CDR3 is TGTGCCAGCAGTGGAGCAGCGAACACTGAAGCTTTCTTT.

The CDR3 nucleotides read TGTGCCAGCTCAACAGACCGGGAGAGTGAAGCTTTCTTT. This translates into CASSTDRESEAFF. The chain links TRBV18 to TRBJ1-1; D not resolved. Germline values: CDR1 KGHSH, CDR2 LQKENI. The CDR3 covers 13 residues. The V gene lost 5 bases and the J gene lost 7 bases, with 14 bases spanning the gap.

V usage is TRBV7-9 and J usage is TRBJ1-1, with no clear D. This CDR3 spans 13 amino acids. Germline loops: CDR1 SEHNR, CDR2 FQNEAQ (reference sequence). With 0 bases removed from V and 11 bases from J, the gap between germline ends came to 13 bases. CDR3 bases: TGTGCCAGCAGCTTAGCTTGGAGTGAGGAGGCTTTCTTT. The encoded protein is CASSLAWSEEAFF.

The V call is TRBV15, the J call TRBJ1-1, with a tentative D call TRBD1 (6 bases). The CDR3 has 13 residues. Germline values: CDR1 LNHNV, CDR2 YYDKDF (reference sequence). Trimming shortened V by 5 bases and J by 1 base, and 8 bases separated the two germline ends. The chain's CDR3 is CATSEGENTEAFF. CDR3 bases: TGTGCCACCAGCGAGGGGGAGAACACTGAAGCTTTCTTT.

The CDR3 protein is CATGGADEKLFF. The CDR3 coding sequence is TGTGCCACCGGAGGGGCTGATGAAAAACTGTTTTTT. V and J are TRBV24-1 and TRBJ1-4, with D tentatively TRBD1 (5 bases). This CDR3 is built from 12 residues. V was cut by 9 bases and J by 6 bases, with 10 bases left in between. The germline V gene encodes CDR1 KGHDR and CDR2 SFDVKD.

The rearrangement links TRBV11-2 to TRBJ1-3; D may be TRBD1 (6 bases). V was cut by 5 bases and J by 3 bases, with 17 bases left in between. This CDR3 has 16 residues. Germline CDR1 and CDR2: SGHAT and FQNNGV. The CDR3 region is CASSPPRGAYGNTIYF. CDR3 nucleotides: TGTGCCAGCAGCCCCCCCCGGGGGGCGTATGGAAACACCATATATTTT.

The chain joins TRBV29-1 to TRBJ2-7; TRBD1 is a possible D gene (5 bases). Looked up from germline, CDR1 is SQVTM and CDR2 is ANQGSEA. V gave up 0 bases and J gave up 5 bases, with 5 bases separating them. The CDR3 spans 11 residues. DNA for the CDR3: TGCAGCGTTGAAGACAGGGACGAGCAGTACTTC. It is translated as CSVEDRDEQYF.

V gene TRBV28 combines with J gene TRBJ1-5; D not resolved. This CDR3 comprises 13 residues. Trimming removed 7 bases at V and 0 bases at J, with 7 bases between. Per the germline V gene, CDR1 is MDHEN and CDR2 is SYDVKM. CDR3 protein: CASKENSNQPQHF. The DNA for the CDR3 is TGTGCCAGCAAGGAGAATAGCAATCAGCCCCAGCATTTT.

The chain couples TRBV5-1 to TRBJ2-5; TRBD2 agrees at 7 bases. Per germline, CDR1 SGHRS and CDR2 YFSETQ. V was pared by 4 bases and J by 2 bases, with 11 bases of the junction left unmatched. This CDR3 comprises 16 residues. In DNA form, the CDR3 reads TGCGCCAGCAGCCCCGGGGGTCTAGCGGCTCAAGAGACCCAGTACTTC. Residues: CASSPGGLAAQETQYF.

CDR3 bases: TGTGCCAGCAGGCCTAACCGGGACCGGATAAGCTCCTATAATTCACCCCTCCACTTT. Amino acids: CASRPNRDRISSYNSPLHF. The rearrangement links TRBV5-5 to TRBJ1-6; the D gene is possibly TRBD1 (5 bases). V lost 5 bases, J lost 0 bases, and 21 bases lay in between. The CDR3 spans 19 residues. CDR1 and CDR2 from the germline V gene are SGHKS and YYEKEE (reference sequence).

CDR3 sequence reads: CASSPRLGSTGELFF. CDR3 nucleotides: TGTGCCAGCTCACCACGACTAGGGTCAACCGGGGAGCTGTTTTTT. The V gene is TRBV18, the J gene TRBJ2-2, with D maybe TRBD2 (6 bases). The CDR3 is 15 amino acids. Germline V lookup: CDR1 KGHSH, CDR2 LQKENI. Trimming pared 1 base from V and 5 bases from J, leaving 11 bases between.

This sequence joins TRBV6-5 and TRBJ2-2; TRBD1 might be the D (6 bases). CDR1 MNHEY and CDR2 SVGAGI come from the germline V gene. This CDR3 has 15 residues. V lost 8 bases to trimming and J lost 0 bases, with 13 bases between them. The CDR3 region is CASQLRGPNTGELFF. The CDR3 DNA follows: TGTGCCAGCCAACTCAGGGGCCCGAACACCGGGGAGCTGTTTTTT.

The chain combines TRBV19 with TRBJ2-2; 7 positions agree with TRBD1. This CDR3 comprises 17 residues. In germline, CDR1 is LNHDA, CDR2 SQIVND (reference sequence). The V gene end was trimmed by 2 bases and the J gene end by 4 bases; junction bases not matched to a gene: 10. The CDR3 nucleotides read TGTGCCAGTAGTATACCCCTTCGACAGGGTGGCACCGGGGAGCTGTTTTTT. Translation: CASSIPLRQGGTGELFF.

The CDR3 nucleotides read TGTGCCAGCACCCGACGGGGTGAGCAGTTCTTC. Its translation is CASTRRGEQFF. V usage is TRBV12-3 or TRBV12-4 and J usage is TRBJ2-1, with D perhaps TRBD2 (5 bases). There are 11 residues in the CDR3. Trimming pared 7 bases from V and 9 bases from J, leaving 10 bases between.

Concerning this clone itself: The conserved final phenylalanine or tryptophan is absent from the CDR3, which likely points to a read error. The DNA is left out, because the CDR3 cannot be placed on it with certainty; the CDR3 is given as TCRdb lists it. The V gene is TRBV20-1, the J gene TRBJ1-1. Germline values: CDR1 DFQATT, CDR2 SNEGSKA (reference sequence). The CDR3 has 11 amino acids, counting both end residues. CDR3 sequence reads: CSATRMAGSHL.

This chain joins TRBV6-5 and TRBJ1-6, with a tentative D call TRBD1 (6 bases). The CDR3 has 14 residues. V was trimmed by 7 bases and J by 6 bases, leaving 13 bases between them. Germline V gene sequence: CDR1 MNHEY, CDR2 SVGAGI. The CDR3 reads CASKAGHPNSPLHF. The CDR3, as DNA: TGTGCCAGCAAAGCGGGACACCCTAATTCACCCCTCCACTTT.

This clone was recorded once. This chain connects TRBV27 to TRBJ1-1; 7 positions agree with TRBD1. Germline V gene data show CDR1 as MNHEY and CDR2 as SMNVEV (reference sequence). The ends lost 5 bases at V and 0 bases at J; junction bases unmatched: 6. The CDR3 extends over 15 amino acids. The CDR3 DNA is TGTGCCAGCAGTCCGGGGACAGCGATGAACACTGAAGCTTTCTTT. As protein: CASSPGTAMNTEAFF.

CDR3 DNA sequence: TGTGCCAGCAGTTCGTCTGGGATAGGGCCTGGAAACACCATATATTTT. Its translation is CASSSSGIGPGNTIYF. The chain is built from TRBV28 and TRBJ1-3; D remains ambiguous. Germline V CDR1 and CDR2: MDHEN, SYDVKM. CDR3 length: 16 amino acids. V lost 4 bases, J lost 2 bases, and 15 bases lay in between.

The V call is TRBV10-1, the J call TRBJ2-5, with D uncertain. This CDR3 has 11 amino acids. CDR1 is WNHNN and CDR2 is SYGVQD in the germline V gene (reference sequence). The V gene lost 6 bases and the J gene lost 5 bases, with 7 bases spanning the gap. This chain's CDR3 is CASREGETQYF. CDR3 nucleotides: TGCGCCAGCAGGGAAGGGGAGACCCAGTACTTC.